The next 27 T cell receptor beta chains were all read from a single sample in a study of glioma-infiltrating T cells (dated by TCRdb to about 2016). TCRdb names Illumina MiSeq as the instrument used. The iRepertoire nested amplicon-rescue multiplex PCR (arm-PCR) platform was used to amplify TCR alpha and beta CDR3 regions from RNA. TCRdb reprocessing: public reads trimmed at Q25 with fastp, clones called with MiXCR, in-frame beta chains kept. Every distinct CDR3 protein forms one entry, paired with its most common genes and DNA. The sample data list about 400,000 distinct CDR3 sequences, and roughly two fifths of these were observed just once. About 12% of the sample belongs to the ten largest clones. Material for sequencing was glioma tissue, nonneoplastic brain tissue, or PBMCs (not recorded which). Source of these receptors: a human donor with low-grade glioma or glioblastoma, undergoing nonglioma brain surgery, or in good health (not recorded which).

This CDR3 reads CASSLTGVDTDTQYF. The CDR3 region has the DNA TGTGCCAGCTCACTCACAGGGGTCGACACAGATACGCAGTATTTT. V and J are TRBV18 and TRBJ2-3; 7 positions agree with TRBD1. The CDR3 is made up of 15 amino acids. Looked up from germline, CDR1 is KGHSH and CDR2 is LQKENI. Unmatched junction bases numbered 6, after V lost 4 bases and J lost 2 bases.

The CDR3 loop is CSARDRLQNTEAFF. Written as DNA, the CDR3 is TGCAGTGCTAGAGATCGACTGCAGAACACTGAAGCTTTCTTT. The chain combines TRBV20-1 with TRBJ1-1, with D unresolved. CDR3 length: 14 amino acids. In germline, CDR1 is DFQATT, CDR2 SNEGSKA (reference sequence). V was cut by 0 bases and J by 1 base, with 9 bases left in between.

About this clonotype: With a much larger clone just one base away, this may be a read error. The V call is TRBV6-2 or TRBV6-3, the J call TRBJ2-7; 14 nucleotides agree with TRBD2. In germline, CDR1 is MNHEY, CDR2 SVGEGT. The CDR3 runs 18 residues. V shed 1 base, J shed 1 base, and the junction held 6 bases outside the gene matches. The CDR3 DNA reads as TGTGCCAGCAGTTACTTGGGACTAGCGGGAGTCGGATCCTACGAGCAGTACTTC. This translates into CASSYLGLAGVGSYEQYF.

V gene TRBV7-9 combines with J gene TRBJ1-1; D ambiguous. This CDR3 comprises 14 residues. Germline CDR1 reads SEHNR; CDR2 reads FQNEAQ (reference sequence). Trimming took off 0 bases at V and 8 bases at J, with 13 bases between the two ends. The CDR3 DNA follows: TGTGCCAGCAGCTTAGCTGTCAGGCTTCCCGAAGCTTTCTTT. Its protein is CASSLAVRLPEAFF.

The rearrangement joins TRBV28 to TRBJ2-1, with 9 bases matching TRBD1. Germline loops: CDR1 MDHEN, CDR2 SYDVKM. This CDR3 has 15 residues. With V trimmed by 7 bases and J by 2 bases, 6 bases remained unmatched. The CDR3 DNA follows: TGTGCCAGCATCTTACAGGGGGCCGCCTACAATGAGCAGTTCTTC. This encodes CASILQGAAYNEQFF. Drawing the rest from reference TRBV28 and TRBJ2-1, the complete variable domain is DVKVTQSSRYLVKRTGEKVFLECVQDMDHENMFWYRQDPGLGLRLIYFSYDVKMKEKGDIPEGYSVSREKKERFSLILESASTNQTSMYLCASILQGAAYNEQFFGPGTRLTVL.

In regard to this clonotype: This sequence may be a read error, since a much larger clone differs from it by one base. The J gene is TRBJ1-2, the V gene TRBV6-1; D is ambiguous. V lost 6 bases and J 1 base, leaving 18 bases between the germline ends. Germline lookup yields CDR1 MNHNS and CDR2 SASEGT. The CDR3 loop spans 16 amino acids. The CDR3 loop is CASRKTVETFNYGYTF. The DNA for the CDR3 is TGTGCCAGCAGGAAAACAGTGGAGACTTTTAACTATGGCTACACCTTC.

This clonotype showed up just a few times. This chain uses TRBV20-1 with TRBJ2-2, with D possibly being TRBD1 or TRBD2 (5 bases each). This CDR3 is 14 amino acids long. Between the trimmed V and J ends, which lost 4 bases and 4 bases, there was a span of 13 bases. Germline CDR1 DFQATT, CDR2 SNEGSKA (reference sequence). CDR3 nucleotides: TGCAGTGCTACCGACCCGAGGGGCACCGGGGAGCTGTTTTTT. Translating it yields CSATDPRGTGELFF.

In the case of this clonotype: A much larger clone sits a single nucleotide away, making a read error possible. J is TRBJ1-5 and V is TRBV28; D is perhaps TRBD1 (5 bases). Germline CDR1 MDHEN, CDR2 SYDVKM. This CDR3 has 15 amino acids. The CDR3 here is CASSPRDYSNQPKHF. CDR3 nucleotides: TGTGCCAGCAGTCCTCGGGACTATAGCAATCAGCCCAAGCATTTT.

This clonotype was detected only a few times. A single base separates this from a much larger clone, so it may be a read error. Likely a read error: the CDR3 ends without its conserved phenylalanine or tryptophan. The V and J genes are TRBV27 and TRBJ2-7; 8 positions agree with TRBD1. CDR1 and CDR2 (germline): MNHEY, SMNVEV (reference sequence). The CDR3 spans 15 residues. Losses at the gene ends were 5 bases for V and 3 bases for J; bases not matched to a gene: 9. CDR3 sequence: CASSLGTGPYYEQYL. CDR3 DNA: TGTGCCAGCAGTCTGGGGACAGGCCCCTACTACGAGCAGTACCTC.

This rearrangement joins TRBV7-6 to TRBJ2-5, with 10 nucleotides matching TRBD2. The germline CDR1 and CDR2 sequences are SGHVS and FNYEAQ. The CDR3 is 16 amino acids. The V gene end was trimmed by 3 bases and the J gene end by 3 bases; junction bases not matched to a gene: 7. CDR3 sequence reads: CASSFRLAGWEETQYF. In nucleotides, the CDR3 is TGTGCCAGCAGCTTTAGACTAGCGGGCTGGGAAGAGACCCAGTACTTC.

The sample holds many counts of this clonotype. The CDR3 DNA reads as TGTGCCAGCAGCCGAGACAGGGATCCTCCCTACGAGCAGTACTTC. Protein product: CASSRDRDPPYEQYF. The chain uses TRBV7-2 and TRBJ2-7; 7 bases match TRBD1. CDR3 length: 15 residues. Trimming cost V 5 bases and J 2 bases; bases outside gene matches: 9. CDR1 SGHTA and CDR2 FQGNSA come from the germline V gene.

A word on this clonotype: A much larger clone differs by one base, so this may be a read error. This rearrangement joins TRBV20-1 to TRBJ2-1; TRBD2 aligns across 9 bases. The ends lost 5 bases at V and 9 bases at J; junction bases unmatched: 11. CDR1 DFQATT and CDR2 SNEGSKA come from the germline V gene (reference sequence). The length of the CDR3 is 14 residues. The CDR3 bases are TGCAGTGCTTTAAGCGGGAGGCTCCACAGTGAGCAGTTCTTC. It specifies CSALSGRLHSEQFF.

This clonotype was recorded many times. The genes are TRBV18 and TRBJ2-3; D gene ambiguous. CDR1 is KGHSH, CDR2 LQKENI, per germline. Between the trimmed V and J ends, which lost 3 bases and 1 base, there was a span of 11 bases. The length of the CDR3 is 15 residues. CDR3 protein: CASSPRPWGTDTQYF. CDR3 in DNA: TGTGCCAGCTCACCGCGTCCCTGGGGCACAGATACGCAGTATTTT.

This clonotype was found a few times. The rearrangement links TRBV7-9 to TRBJ1-1, with TRBD1 identical over 8 bases. V dropped 5 bases and J dropped 5; count of bases not matched to a gene: 1. Germline values: CDR1 SEHNR, CDR2 FQNEAQ (reference sequence). The CDR3 runs 12 residues. The chain's CDR3 is CASSRDRTEAFF. The CDR3 DNA follows: TGTGCCAGCAGCCGGGACAGGACTGAAGCTTTCTTT.

For this clonotype: A clone one base away is much larger, so this may be a read error. This chain links TRBV20-1 with TRBJ2-3; D perhaps matches TRBD2 (7 bases). Germline values: CDR1 DFQATT, CDR2 SNEGSKA (reference sequence). CDR3 size: 15 residues. Trimming shortened V by 3 bases and J by 5 bases, and 18 bases separated the two germline ends. In nucleotides, the CDR3 is TGCAGTGCTAGTGATAGGGGGAGGGCCGGAGATACGCAGTATTTT. Translation gives CSASDRGRAGDTQYF.

This clonotype has only a few counts. V is TRBV4-2 and J is TRBJ1-1; TRBD1 matches 10 bases. The germline CDR1 and CDR2 sequences are LGHNA and YNFKEQ. This CDR3 region has 16 residues. Unmatched junction bases numbered 5, after V lost 1 base and J lost 3 bases. CDR3 coding DNA: TGTGCCAGCAGCCAAGCCCGGACAGGGGGGGACACTGAAGCTTTCTTT. It translates to CASSQARTGGDTEAFF.

This clonotype has a count of ten or more. This sequence joins TRBV27 and TRBJ1-2; 9 bases fit TRBD1. The V gene's germline CDR1 is MNHEY and CDR2 SMNVEV (reference sequence). The trim removed 5 bases at V and 4 bases at J, leaving 8 bases unmatched. The CDR3 totals 15 residues. As DNA, the CDR3 is TGTGCCAGCAGTCTGACAGGGGGTAGGGGCTATGGCTACACCTTC. This encodes CASSLTGGRGYGYTF.

Ten or more counts support this clonotype. V usage is TRBV27 and J usage is TRBJ2-7, with a possible D match to TRBD1 (6 bases). V was trimmed by 6 bases and J by 0 bases, leaving 15 bases between them. This CDR3 is built from 15 residues. Germline V gene sequence: CDR1 MNHEY, CDR2 SMNVEV (reference sequence). The CDR3 protein is CASSTRDTYSYEQYF. Written as DNA, the CDR3 is TGTGCCAGCAGCACAAGGGACACCTACTCCTACGAGCAGTACTTC.

This chain links TRBV28 with TRBJ2-3; maybe TRBD2 (6 bases). The germline V gene encodes CDR1 MDHEN and CDR2 SYDVKM. V was trimmed by 7 bases and J by 2 bases, leaving 22 bases between them. CDR3 length: 17 residues. DNA for the CDR3: TGTGCCAGCAATTTCCACCGGAATAGCGGAATCACAGATACGCAGTATTTT. This encodes CASNFHRNSGITDTQYF.

This clonotype has at least ten counts. This chain uses TRBV28 with TRBJ2-1; TRBD2 might be the D (6 bases). This CDR3 comprises 12 residues. V was clipped by 1 base and J by 8 bases, with 6 bases between them. From germline, CDR1 is MDHEN and CDR2 SYDVKM. Here the CDR3 DNA reads TGTGCCAGCAGTTTATCGGGGGATGAGCAGTTCTTC. Protein product: CASSLSGDEQFF.

The chain joins TRBV19 to TRBJ1-1; D unclear. V was trimmed by 5 bases and J by 1 base, leaving 14 bases between them. The CDR3 has 15 residues. The germline V gene has CDR1 LNHDA and CDR2 SQIVND (reference sequence). The CDR3 loop is CASSYKFRGNTEAFF. CDR3 in DNA: TGTGCCAGTAGTTATAAATTCCGGGGGAACACTGAAGCTTTCTTT. Together with reference TRBV19 and TRBJ1-1, the CDR3 gives the full variable domain: DGGITQSPKYLFRKEGQNVTLSCEQNLNHDAMYWYRQDPGQGLRLIYYSQIVNDFQKGDIAEGYSVSREKKESFPLTVTSAQKNPTAFYLCASSYKFRGNTEAFFGQGTRLTVV.

J is TRBJ1-2 and V is TRBV12-3 or TRBV12-4, with a weak D call TRBD1 (5 bases). V dropped 6 bases and J dropped 2 bases, with 10 bases sitting between them. The CDR3 is 13 amino acids. The DNA of the CDR3 is TGTGCCAGCAGCGGGACGGGCAACTATGGCTACACCTTC. Amino acids: CASSGTGNYGYTF.

This clonotype was observed at least ten times. This rearrangement joins TRBV6-2 or TRBV6-3 to TRBJ2-3, with 8 positions matching TRBD2. J was trimmed by 3 bases and V by 6 bases; bases with no gene match: 5. The germline V gene has CDR1 MNHEY and CDR2 SVGEGT. The CDR3 runs 14 residues. Written as DNA, the CDR3 is TGTGCCAGCAGACCGGGACTAGTTACAGATACGCAGTATTTT. It is translated as CASRPGLVTDTQYF.

The chain carries TRBV9 and TRBJ2-1; D gene uncertain. V lost 1 base and J 1 base, leaving 0 bases between the germline ends. Germline V lookup: CDR1 SGDLS, CDR2 YYNGEE. This CDR3 is built from 12 residues. The CDR3 reads CASSVSYNEQFF. CDR3 DNA sequence: TGTGCCAGCAGCGTATCCTACAATGAGCAGTTCTTC.

This clonotype was recorded a few times. The rearrangement joins TRBV4-2 to TRBJ1-2, with TRBD1 as a possible D gene (6 bases). The germline CDR1 and CDR2 sequences are LGHNA and YNFKEQ. This CDR3 has 18 amino acids. V was trimmed by 2 bases and J by 0 bases, leaving 19 bases between them. The CDR3 loop is CASSQPRQGMDTNYGYTF. CDR3 DNA: TGTGCCAGCAGCCAACCCCGTCAGGGGATGGATACTAACTATGGCTACACCTTC.

The V call is TRBV6-2 or TRBV6-3, the J call TRBJ1-5; TRBD1 matches at 10 bases. Germline V gene data show CDR1 as MNHEY and CDR2 as SVGEGT. V lost 6 bases and J lost 6; bases outside the gene matches: 8. The CDR3 is made up of 15 amino acids. The CDR3 DNA reads TGTGCCAGCAGCGGGGACAGGGGTGTTGGTCAGCCCCAGCATTTT. This codes for CASSGDRGVGQPQHF.

Notes on this clonotype: A clone one base away is much larger, so this may be a read error. The chain links TRBV6-2 or TRBV6-3 to TRBJ2-7; D might be TRBD1 or TRBD2, each matching 5 bases. The J call may be in error: the DNA end matches TRBJ2-1 better. Looked up from germline, CDR1 is MNHEY and CDR2 is SVGEGT. This CDR3 spans 13 amino acids. In nucleotides, the CDR3 is TGTGCCAGCAGTACGGGACCACACAATGAGCAGTTCTTC. This translates into CASSTGPHNEQFF.